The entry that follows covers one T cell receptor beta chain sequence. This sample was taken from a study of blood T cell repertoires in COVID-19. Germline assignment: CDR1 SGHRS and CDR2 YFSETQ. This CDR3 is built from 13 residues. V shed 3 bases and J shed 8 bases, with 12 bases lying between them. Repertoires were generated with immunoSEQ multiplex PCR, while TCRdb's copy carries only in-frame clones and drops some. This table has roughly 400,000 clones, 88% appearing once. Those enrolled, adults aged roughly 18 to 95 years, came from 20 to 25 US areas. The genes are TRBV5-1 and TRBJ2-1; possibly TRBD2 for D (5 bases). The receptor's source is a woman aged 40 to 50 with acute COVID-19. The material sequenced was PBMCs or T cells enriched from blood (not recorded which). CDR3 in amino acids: CASSWRREDEQFF. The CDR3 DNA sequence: TGCGCCAGCAGCTGGCGTCGGGAAGATGAGCAGTTCTTC.